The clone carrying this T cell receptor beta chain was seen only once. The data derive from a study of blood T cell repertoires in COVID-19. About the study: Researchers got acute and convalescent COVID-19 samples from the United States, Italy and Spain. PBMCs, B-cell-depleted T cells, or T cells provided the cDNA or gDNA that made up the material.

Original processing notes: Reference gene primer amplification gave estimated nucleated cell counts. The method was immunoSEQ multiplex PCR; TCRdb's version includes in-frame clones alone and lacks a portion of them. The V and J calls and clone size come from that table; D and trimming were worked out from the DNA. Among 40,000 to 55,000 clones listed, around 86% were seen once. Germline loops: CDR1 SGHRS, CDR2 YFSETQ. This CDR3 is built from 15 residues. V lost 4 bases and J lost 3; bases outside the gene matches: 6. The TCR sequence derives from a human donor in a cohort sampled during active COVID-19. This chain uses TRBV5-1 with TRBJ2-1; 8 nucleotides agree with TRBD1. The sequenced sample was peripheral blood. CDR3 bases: TGCGCCAGCAGCGCCTTAGACAGGGGCTACAATGAGCAGTTCTTC. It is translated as CASSALDRGYNEQFF.